A selection of T cell receptor beta chains follows, all from one sample in a study of T cell responses to AZD1222 COVID-19 vaccine. Profiled with immunoSEQ multiplex PCR; TCRdb holds only in-frame clones, not every one. The table includes some 120,000 clones, roughly 92% detected once. The sequences come from peripheral blood, collected on day 0 of AZD1222 vaccination. These receptors all come from an adult in good health. Both conserved end residues are part of each CDR3. D genes are given only for firm matches. The size field is filled for only some rows; it gives once, few, many or a size class.

abundance	v_gene	d_gene	j_gene	CDR3aa	CDR3nt
-	TRBV6-5	-	TRBJ1-6	CASGRAGDNSPLHF	TGTGCCAGCGGAAGGGCGGGAGATAATTCACCCCTCCACTTT
-	TRBV7-9	-	TRBJ2-7	CASSDSSISYEQYF	TGTGCCAGCAGTGACTCATCGATTTCCTACGAGCAGTACTTC
few	TRBV7-2	TRBD1	TRBJ1-6	CASSLRRTGDSPLHF	TGTGCCAGCAGCCTAAGAAGGACAGGGGATTCACCCCTCCACTTT
once	TRBV19	-	TRBJ1-5	CASSIKVYSNQPQHF	TGTGCCAGTAGTATTAAGGTGTATAGCAATCAGCCCCAGCATTTT
-	TRBV10-1	-	TRBJ2-1	CASSDGSAGTNEQFF	TGCGCCAGCAGTGATGGTTCGGCGGGCACCAATGAGCAGTTCTTC
-	TRBV5-4	-	TRBJ2-1	CASSPTPFGGYNEQFF	TGTGCCAGCAGCCCTACTCCATTTGGGGGCTACAATGAGCAGTTCTTC
-	TRBV6-5	-	TRBJ1-1	CASSSLGGTEAFF	TGTGCCAGCAGTTCACTAGGGGGAACTGAAGCTTTCTTT
-	TRBV11-2	-	TRBJ2-7	CASSSRGAGPSYEQYF	TGTGCCAGCAGCTCAAGGGGGGCGGGACCTTCCTACGAGCAGTACTTC
-	TRBV5-5	-	TRBJ1-4	CASSLGANEKLFF	TGTGCCAGCAGCTTGGGGGCTAATGAAAAACTGTTTTTT
-	TRBV19	-	TRBJ2-7	CASSIARSSYEQYF	TGTGCCAGTAGTATAGCCCGAAGCTCCTACGAGCAGTACTTC